The T cell receptor (beta chain) described here comes from a study of blood T cell repertoires in COVID-19. Across the whole study: Both acute and convalescent COVID-19 samples were obtained from the United States, Italy and Spain. The cDNA or gDNA used as material had been derived from T cells, B-cell-depleted T cells, or PBMCs.

The length of the CDR3 is 16 residues. Germline CDR1 reads SGHRS; CDR2 reads YFSETQ. Germline trimming cut 4 bases from V and 5 bases from J; bases unmatched to any gene: 11. In the original processing: Researchers report that nucleated cell counts were estimated from reference gene primer amplification. TCRdb's copy holds only in-frame clones and misses some; the assay was immunoSEQ multiplex PCR. That table gives V, J and clone size, and the DNA gave D and trimming. The data hold tens of thousands of clones, with roughly 89% observed a single time. Material for sequencing was peripheral blood. The sequence came from a man aged 60 to 69 with COVID-19, enrolled during active disease. V usage is TRBV5-1 and J usage is TRBJ2-1; TRBD2 matches 8 bases. The DNA of the CDR3 is TGCGCCAGCAGCCCCCAGGCTAGCGGGCCCCACAATGAGCAGTTCTTC. Its translation is CASSPQASGPHNEQFF.